The sequence of this TCR beta chain was determined in a study of blood T cells in healthy people across ages. The CDR3 length is 16 residues. Trimming took off 0 bases at V and 6 bases at J, with 14 bases between the two ends. Per the germline V gene, CDR1 is SGHDN and CDR2 is FVKESK. Donors were systemically healthy Caucasian individuals from Russia aged roughly 6 to 90 years. With a J-beta primer mix and a sample-barcoded 5' primer, a second PCR ran about 7 to 11 cycles. TCRdb processed the 5' RACE reads anew with MiXCR; each CDR3 protein has one entry. The table includes approximately 850,000 distinct CDR3 sequences, roughly 64% detected once.

The specimen sequenced was blood. The TCR was taken from a man aged 30 to 45 in good health. V is TRBV14 and J is TRBJ2-2, with D uncertain. Written as DNA, the CDR3 is TGTGCCAGCAGCCAAGATATTTGGGGAAGGTCCGGGGAGCTGTTTTTT. Protein: CASSQDIWGRSGELFF.